One and the same sample provided the 7 T cell receptor beta chains below, sequenced in a study of blood T cell repertoires in COVID-19 (dated by TCRdb to about 2020). The protocol used for the library was the immunoSEQ multiplex PCR assay. This immuneACCESS table, as held by TCRdb, lists in-frame sequences with V and J called but not all clones. Of the missing ones, under half trace to an unresolved V gene in checked studies; the others have no known cause. Present in this sample are around 20,000 clones, roughly nine tenths of which were seen just once. The ten most abundant clones make up more than 3.5% of the sample. Input material: peripheral blood. The receptors were sampled from a human donor in a cohort sampled during active COVID-19.

The chain is built from TRBV7-8 and TRBJ2-3, with 10 bases lining up with TRBD2. In germline, CDR1 is SGHVS, CDR2 FQNEAQ. Losses at the gene ends were 5 bases for V and 0 bases for J; bases not matched to a gene: 14. The CDR3 length is 19 residues. For the CDR3, the DNA is TGTGCCAGCAGCCTACGTCCCGGGACTAGCGCTTATAGCACAGATACGCAGTATTTT. Encoded protein: CASSLRPGTSAYSTDTQYF.

This rearrangement joins TRBV4-1 to TRBJ2-1, with 8 positions matching TRBD2. V lost 2 bases, J lost 5 bases, and 2 bases stayed unmatched. From germline, CDR1 is MGHRA and CDR2 YSYEKL. The CDR3 spans 14 residues. CDR3 sequence reads: CASSQLLADNEQFF. The CDR3 DNA reads TGCGCCAGCAGCCAATTACTAGCGGACAATGAGCAGTTCTTC.

This chain uses TRBV27 with TRBJ2-3; a weak D match, TRBD2 (6 bases). CDR1 is MNHEY and CDR2 is SMNVEV in the germline V gene (reference sequence). V gave up 4 bases and J gave up 1 base, with 9 bases separating them. The CDR3 is made up of 14 amino acids. CDR3 coding DNA: TGTGCCAGCAGTTCAGAGCGGGGCACAGATACGCAGTATTTT. This codes for CASSSERGTDTQYF.

The chain is built from TRBV7-2 and TRBJ2-7; 7 nucleotides match TRBD1. With V trimmed by 5 bases and J by 6 bases, 10 bases remained unmatched. Germline CDR1 is SGHTA and CDR2 is FQGNSA. This CDR3 contains 14 residues. This CDR3 is CASSPDRALGEQYF. The CDR3 DNA reads as TGTGCCAGCAGCCCAGACAGGGCTCTGGGCGAGCAGTACTTC.

The gene calls are TRBV7-9 and TRBJ1-3; possible D gene TRBD1, 5 bases. The CDR3 is made up of 19 amino acids. Trimming took 1 base from V and 0 from J, leaving 19 bases between them. Germline V CDR1 and CDR2: SEHNR, FQNEAQ (reference sequence). The CDR3 region is CASSLGGMGQGRSGNTIYF. Here the CDR3 DNA reads TGTGCCAGCAGCTTAGGCGGGATGGGGCAGGGCCGCTCTGGAAACACCATATATTTT.

The V and J genes are TRBV5-1 and TRBJ1-1; tentative D call: TRBD1 (6 bases). The CDR3 spans 15 residues. CDR1 and CDR2 from the germline V gene are SGHRS and YFSETQ. V gave up 2 bases and J gave up 1 base, with 12 bases separating them. CDR3 bases: TGCGCCAGCAGCTTTCTCCAGGGGTCGAACACTGAAGCTTTCTTT. This codes for CASSFLQGSNTEAFF.

The chain has TRBV12-5 and TRBJ2-1; D is unclear. Trimming removed 7 bases at V and 15 bases at J, with 16 bases between. Per germline, CDR1 LGHNT and CDR2 FRNRAP. The CDR3 sequence is 11 residues long. CDR3 region: CASALGGPLFF. Written as DNA, the CDR3 is TGTGCTAGTGCCCTCGGTGGGCCTCTGTTCTTC.